The 17 T cell receptor beta chains below all came from one sample that was sequenced in a study of T-cell reconstitution after alpha-beta-depleted transplantation in children. Unique molecular identifiers were built into the TCRbeta library. One entry per CDR3 protein, called by TCRdb with MiXCR from the PCR reads. This sample has nearly 550,000 distinct CDR3 sequences, with roughly 18% found just once. The sample was PBMCs from the stem cell graft donor, taken from the stem cell graft. The receptors shown here come from a human donor who donated a stem cell graft to a child with acute lymphoblastic leukemia.

This clonotype was counted at least ten times. This rearrangement joins TRBV5-6 to TRBJ2-1; the match to TRBD2 covers 8 bases. This CDR3 has 15 residues. From germline, CDR1 is SGHDT and CDR2 YYEEEE. After removal of 6 bases from V and 4 bases from J, the junction contained 9 bases not matched to a gene. CDR3 residues: CASKRLAGGYNEQFF. The CDR3 DNA reads TGTGCCAGCAAACGACTGGCGGGAGGTTACAATGAGCAGTTCTTC.

This clonotype was observed a handful of times. This chain joins TRBV30 and TRBJ2-1; D gene ambiguous. V gave up 6 bases and J gave up 0 bases, with 12 bases separating them. The CDR3 is made up of 14 amino acids. Germline lookup yields CDR1 GTSNPN and CDR2 SVGIG (reference sequence). CDR3 DNA sequence: TGTGCCTGTAACCTGGGAAGCTCCTACAATGAGCAGTTCTTC. As protein: CACNLGSSYNEQFF.

The V gene is TRBV18, the J gene TRBJ2-1; D tentatively reads TRBD1 or TRBD2 (5 bases each). V was clipped by 1 base and J by 12 bases, with 13 bases between them. Germline V lookup: CDR1 KGHSH, CDR2 LQKENI. The CDR3 extends over 13 amino acids. CDR3 amino acids: CASSPRDPALQFF. CDR3 bases: TGTGCCAGCTCACCACGGGACCCGGCCTTGCAGTTCTTC. Supplemented by reference TRBV18 and TRBJ2-1, the full variable domain reads NAGVMQNPRHLVRRRGQEARLRCSPMKGHSHVYWYRQLPEEGLKFMVYLQKENIIDESGMPKERFSAEFPKEGPSILRIQQVVRGDSAAYFCASSPRDPALQFFGPGTRLTVL.

The V gene is TRBV7-2, the J gene TRBJ1-5; no reliable D call. This CDR3 is built from 18 residues. CDR1 and CDR2 (germline): SGHTA, FQGNSA. The V and J ends lost 0 bases and 0 bases respectively, with 15 bases between them. Here the CDR3 reads CASSLASSLAYSNQPQHF. The CDR3 bases are TGTGCCAGCAGCTTAGCGTCCAGCCTCGCTTATAGCAATCAGCCCCAGCATTTT.

The V and J genes are TRBV15 and TRBJ2-5; D is uncertain. The ends were cut back, 2 bases at V and 3 bases at J, with 13 bases in the middle. The germline gives CDR1 LNHNV, CDR2 YYDKDF (reference sequence). CDR3 length: 15 residues. The CDR3 nucleotides are TGTGCCACCAGCAGAACACTCGCCCCCGAAGAGACCCAGTACTTC. This translates into CATSRTLAPEETQYF.

V gene TRBV5-5 combines with J gene TRBJ1-2, with no clear D. The CDR3 contains 14 residues. The germline CDR1 and CDR2 sequences are SGHKS and YYEKEE (reference sequence). Trimming took 4 bases from V and 5 from J, leaving 15 bases between them. The CDR3 reads CASSPKQFRYGYTF. The CDR3 nucleotides are TGTGCCAGCAGCCCAAAACAGTTCCGATATGGCTACACCTTC.

The chain employs TRBV3-1 and TRBJ2-1; D might be TRBD1 (6 bases). V was shortened by 4 bases and J by 10 bases, with 17 bases between the two germline ends. CDR1 LGHDT and CDR2 YNNKEL come from the germline V gene (reference sequence). This CDR3 spans 14 amino acids. The CDR3 sequence: CASSRRDTLEEQFF. In DNA form, the CDR3 reads TGTGCCAGCAGCCGCCGGGACACCCTAGAGGAGCAGTTCTTC.

This clonotype was observed a handful of times. The gene calls are TRBV4-1 and TRBJ1-2; the D gene is possibly TRBD1 (6 bases). Germline loops: CDR1 MGHRA, CDR2 YSYEKL. This CDR3 region has 14 residues. V was pared by 7 bases and J by 4 bases, with 16 bases between. CDR3 in amino acids: CASNLERGAYGYTF. CDR3 nucleotide sequence: TGCGCCAGCAACCTCGAGCGGGGGGCCTATGGCTACACCTTC.

This clonotype was seen more than once but under ten times. The chain recombines TRBV18 with TRBJ2-7, with D unclear. This CDR3 region has 12 residues. Per the germline V gene, CDR1 is KGHSH and CDR2 is LQKENI. V was pared by 0 bases and J by 6 bases, with 6 bases between. DNA of the CDR3: TGTGCCAGCTCACCACCGGGCGCCGAGCAGTACTTC. This gives the protein CASSPPGAEQYF.

V usage is TRBV7-3 and J usage is TRBJ1-1, with TRBD1 matching 9 bases. Germline V CDR1 and CDR2: SGHTA, FQGTGA. The CDR3 runs 16 residues. Trimming cost V 4 bases and J 1 base; bases outside gene matches: 7. Written as DNA, the CDR3 is TGTGCCAGCAGCTCAGGACAGGGGCGACCGAACACTGAAGCTTTCTTT. It translates to CASSSGQGRPNTEAFF.

The chain joins TRBV4-1 to TRBJ1-2; the D is unclear. The germline CDR1 and CDR2 sequences are MGHRA and YSYEKL. This CDR3 has 14 amino acids. V dropped 1 base and J dropped 4 bases, with 10 bases sitting between them. CDR3 residues: CASSQAPGPYGYTF. CDR3 sequence (DNA): TGCGCCAGCAGCCAAGCCCCGGGCCCCTATGGCTACACCTTC.

The chain couples TRBV19 to TRBJ2-7, with 10 bases aligning to TRBD2. The germline V gene encodes CDR1 LNHDA and CDR2 SQIVND (reference sequence). The CDR3 is 14 residues long. Trimming cost V 10 bases and J 5 bases; bases outside gene matches: 11. CDR3 residues: CATGQREGLDEQYF. The CDR3 DNA sequence: TGTGCCACCGGACAGCGGGAGGGCCTAGACGAGCAGTACTTC.

The rearrangement links TRBV2 to TRBJ2-7, with TRBD1 matching 9 bases. CDR3 length equals 14 residues. The germline V gene encodes CDR1 SNHLY and CDR2 FYNNEI. V was clipped by 3 bases and J by 2 bases; unmatched bases: 2. This CDR3 is CASSDDRGTYEQYF. The CDR3 bases are TGTGCCAGCAGTGACGACAGGGGGACCTACGAGCAGTACTTC.

This clonotype was recorded a few times. The chain is built from TRBV3-1 and TRBJ2-3; D is possibly TRBD1 (6 bases). Germline values: CDR1 LGHDT, CDR2 YNNKEL (reference sequence). Trimming removed 1 base from V and 4 bases from J, with 12 bases in between. The CDR3 has 15 residues. The CDR3 sequence is CASSQGDRRADTQYF. The CDR3 region has the DNA TGTGCCAGCAGCCAAGGCGACAGGCGGGCAGATACGCAGTATTTT.

The chain couples TRBV29-1 to TRBJ2-7; no clear D. In germline, CDR1 is SQVTM, CDR2 ANQGSEA. This CDR3 comprises 15 residues. V shed 3 bases and J shed 3 bases, with 18 bases lying between them. The CDR3 region has the DNA TGCAGCGTTGAGGGGTCAGGTACGAACCACTACGAGCAGTACTTC. Translating gives CSVEGSGTNHYEQYF.

CDR3 DNA: TGTGCCAGCAGCTTCCCAGGGTGGAACTATGGCTACACCTTC. Translating gives CASSFPGWNYGYTF. This chain joins TRBV7-9 and TRBJ1-2, with D possibly TRBD1 on 5 matching bases. Trimming removed 3 bases at V and 2 bases at J, with 10 bases between. The CDR3 runs to 14 residues. The germline V gene encodes CDR1 SEHNR and CDR2 FQNEAQ (reference sequence).

The chain is built from TRBV10-2 and TRBJ2-2; D is perhaps TRBD2 (6 bases). Trimming shortened V by 8 bases and J by 0 bases, and 19 bases separated the two germline ends. CDR1 WSHSY and CDR2 SAAADI come from the germline V gene. This CDR3 spans 17 amino acids. The CDR3, as DNA: TGCGCCAGCCGAATAGCGGCCTTGTCAGCGAACACCGGGGAGCTGTTTTTT. Protein sequence: CASRIAALSANTGELFF.